This T cell receptor beta chain was captured by sequencing in a study of radiation and T cells in renal cell carcinoma. Study-wide results and limits: Top tumor clonotypes rose in blood 2 weeks post-radiation, then contracted.

Data came from immunoSEQ multiplex PCR; TCRdb stores just in-frame clones and leaves some out. The repertoire holds roughly 58,000 clones, with 65% to 80% as singletons. In regard to this clone: Its target is unknown.

The sample's time point: blood 4 weeks post-SBRT, at nephrectomy. Treatment in this sample: 15 Gy SBRT to primary tumor, nephrectomy 4 weeks later. Germline V gives CDR1 MGHRA, CDR2 YSYEKL. Trimming shortened V by 0 bases and J by 4 bases, and 12 bases separated the two germline ends. The CDR3 is made up of 15 amino acids. The specimen comprised blood, sampled from a patient whose treatment included radiotherapy and nephrectomy. The TCR was taken from a man aged 60 to 69 with renal cell carcinoma. The chain carries TRBV4-1 and TRBJ2-5; D perhaps matches TRBD1 (6 bases). The CDR3, as DNA: TGCGCCAGCAGCCAAGATGCCAGGGGTGGAGAGACCCAGTACTTC. Protein product: CASSQDARGGETQYF.